These 23 T cell receptor beta chains were all obtained from the same sample, sequenced in a study of T cell responses to AZD1222 COVID-19 vaccine (dated by TCRdb to about 2021). Libraries were constructed by the immunoSEQ multiplex PCR assay. What TCRdb holds here is the immuneACCESS table cut down to in-frame rearrangements. Part of the clones is not present; checked against another copy, under half of the missing clones reflect an unresolved V gene, and the others are unexplained. Present in this sample are 180,000 or so clones, roughly 94% of which were seen just once. Together, the top ten hold 0.64% of the sample. The time point label on this specimen signifies: baseline before first vaccination. Sequenced material: peripheral blood, taken on day 0 of AZD1222 vaccination. The receptors stem from an adult in good health.

The rearrangement links TRBV5-4 to TRBJ2-1, with 7 bases lining up with TRBD2. This CDR3 has 16 residues. J lost 0 bases, V lost 4 bases, and 7 bases had no gene match. From germline, CDR1 is SGHNT and CDR2 YYREEE (reference sequence). The CDR3 is CASSPGGAGSYNEQFF. The CDR3 DNA reads TGTGCCAGCAGCCCGGGGGGAGCGGGCTCCTACAATGAGCAGTTCTTC.

J is TRBJ1-5 and V is TRBV27; D call uncertain. V was clipped by 0 bases and J by 7 bases, with 7 bases between them. There are 13 residues in the CDR3. Germline CDR1 reads MNHEY; CDR2 reads SMNVEV (reference sequence). This chain's CDR3 is CASSLSTFQPQHF. The DNA for the CDR3 is TGTGCCAGCAGTTTATCGACGTTCCAGCCCCAGCATTTT.

The J gene is TRBJ1-3, the V gene TRBV5-5; no reliable D call. Germline V gives CDR1 SGHKS, CDR2 YYEKEE (reference sequence). The CDR3 consists of 16 residues. The V gene lost 0 bases and the J gene lost 0 bases, with 10 bases spanning the gap. The CDR3 here is CASSLEVTNSGNTIYF. The CDR3 DNA is TGTGCCAGCAGCTTGGAGGTAACCAACTCTGGAAACACCATATATTTT.

V is TRBV19 and J is TRBJ1-1; D ambiguous. CDR1 LNHDA and CDR2 SQIVND come from the germline V gene (reference sequence). V dropped 5 bases and J dropped 0 bases, with 7 bases sitting between them. The CDR3 runs to 13 residues. The CDR3 region has the DNA TGTGCCAGTAGTCCCGAGGTGAACACTGAAGCTTTCTTT. Protein: CASSPEVNTEAFF. The entire variable domain, with the rest obtained from reference TRBV19 and TRBJ1-1, is as follows: DGGITQSPKYLFRKEGQNVTLSCEQNLNHDAMYWYRQDPGQGLRLIYYSQIVNDFQKGDIAEGYSVSREKKESFPLTVTSAQKNPTAFYLCASSPEVNTEAFFGQGTRLTVV.

V usage is TRBV27 and J usage is TRBJ1-4, with a weak D call TRBD1 (6 bases). The CDR3 has 13 amino acids. Per germline, CDR1 MNHEY and CDR2 SMNVEV (reference sequence). The ends were cut back, 6 bases at V and 8 bases at J, with 13 bases in the middle. Here the CDR3 DNA reads TGTGCCAGCAGGAGGGACAATGAAGAAAAACTGTTTTTT. It translates to CASRRDNEEKLFF.

The V call is TRBV7-3, the J call TRBJ2-1, with a tentative D call TRBD1 (7 bases). Looked up from germline, CDR1 is SGHTA and CDR2 is FQGTGA. The V and J ends lost 5 bases and 9 bases respectively, with 14 bases between them. This CDR3 spans 13 amino acids. The CDR3 region is CASSADREAEQFF. The DNA of the CDR3 is TGTGCCAGCAGCGCCGACAGGGAGGCTGAGCAGTTCTTC.

This chain connects TRBV6-1 to TRBJ1-6; D might be TRBD1 (6 bases). CDR1 and CDR2 from the germline V gene are MNHNS and SASEGT. Trimming took off 4 bases at V and 3 bases at J, with 16 bases between the two ends. This CDR3 has 17 amino acids. DNA for the CDR3: TGTGCCAGCAGTGGCTACGGGACAAATAACTATAATTCACCCCTCCACTTT. It translates to CASSGYGTNNYNSPLHF.

This clone has a single count. The V and J genes are TRBV5-1 and TRBJ2-1, with D unclear. Trimming shortened V by 5 bases and J by 0 bases, and 15 bases separated the two germline ends. Per the germline V gene, CDR1 is SGHRS and CDR2 is YFSETQ. This CDR3 comprises 16 residues. The CDR3 coding sequence is TGCGCCAGCAGTTGGACGGGTCTCAGCTCCTACAATGAGCAGTTCTTC. Translation gives CASSWTGLSSYNEQFF.

This sequence joins TRBV7-9 and TRBJ1-1; no definite D call. Trimming cost V 5 bases and J 6 bases, with 13 bases left between them. The CDR3 runs 13 residues. Germline V CDR1 and CDR2: SEHNR, FQNEAQ (reference sequence). CDR3 in amino acids: CASSQDREAEAFF. For the CDR3, the DNA is TGTGCCAGCAGCCAGGATAGGGAAGCTGAAGCTTTCTTT.

The chain links TRBV3-1 (or the pseudogene TRBV3-2) to TRBJ1-1; TRBD1 aligns across 9 bases. This CDR3 comprises 16 residues. With V trimmed by 1 base and J by 5 bases, 8 bases remained unmatched. Germline CDR1 is LGHDT and CDR2 is YNNKEL (reference sequence). The CDR3 loop reads CASSQGRGQGVTEAFF. For the CDR3, the DNA is TGTGCCAGCAGCCAAGGAAGGGGACAGGGCGTTACTGAAGCTTTCTTT.

This clone was observed a single time. The chain recombines TRBV19 with TRBJ2-7; 11 bases are shared with TRBD2. After removal of 3 bases from V and 4 bases from J, the junction contained 5 bases not matched to a gene. Germline CDR1 and CDR2: LNHDA and SQIVND (reference sequence). The CDR3 covers 15 residues. The CDR3 loop reads CASSILAGGPYEQYF. The CDR3 bases are TGTGCCAGTAGTATCTTAGCGGGAGGGCCGTACGAGCAGTACTTC. The full variable domain, completed using reference TRBV19 and TRBJ2-7, is DGGITQSPKYLFRKEGQNVTLSCEQNLNHDAMYWYRQDPGQGLRLIYYSQIVNDFQKGDIAEGYSVSREKKESFPLTVTSAQKNPTAFYLCASSILAGGPYEQYFGPGTRLTVT.

The V call is TRBV12-3 or TRBV12-4, the J call TRBJ1-4; D unclear. The CDR3 sequence is 13 residues long. The V end lost 7 bases, the J end lost 8 bases, and 14 bases lay between the germline ends. The CDR3 sequence: CASTSTRTEKLFF. CDR3 sequence (DNA): TGTGCCAGCACCTCCACCCGCACAGAAAAACTGTTTTTT.

V usage is TRBV6-5 and J usage is TRBJ2-2; possibly TRBD1 for D (7 bases). Trimming took 7 bases from V and 2 from J, leaving 14 bases between them. The CDR3 has 15 residues. Germline CDR1 is MNHEY and CDR2 is SVGAGI. The DNA of the CDR3 is TGTGCCAGCAAGTGGGGGGACAGTAACACCGGGGAGCTGTTTTTT. Translation: CASKWGDSNTGELFF.

The chain is built from TRBV28 and TRBJ1-1, with D maybe TRBD1 (5 bases). Germline CDR1 is MDHEN and CDR2 is SYDVKM. This CDR3 comprises 14 residues. Between the trimmed V and J ends, which lost 7 bases and 0 bases, there was a span of 12 bases. The CDR3 coding sequence is TGTGCCAGCACGATTGGGGCAATGAACACTGAAGCTTTCTTT. Translating gives CASTIGAMNTEAFF. Full variable domain (rest looked up from reference TRBV28 and TRBJ1-1): DVKVTQSSRYLVKRTGEKVFLECVQDMDHENMFWYRQDPGLGLRLIYFSYDVKMKEKGDIPEGYSVSREKKERFSLILESASTNQTSMYLCASTIGAMNTEAFFGQGTRLTVV.

The chain couples TRBV18 to TRBJ1-1; D remains ambiguous. Germline-derived CDR1 and CDR2 are KGHSH and LQKENI. V lost 1 base, J lost 1 base, and 4 bases lay in between. This CDR3 is 13 amino acids long. The chain's CDR3 is CASSPRGNTEAFF. DNA for the CDR3: TGTGCCAGCTCACCACGGGGGAACACTGAAGCTTTCTTT.

CDR3 in DNA: TGTGCCAGCAGTTACGGGGCTCAACCCTATGGCTACACCTTC. Protein product: CASSYGAQPYGYTF. The rearrangement links TRBV6-6 to TRBJ1-2; possible D gene TRBD1, 5 bases. This CDR3 is 14 amino acids long. Per the germline V gene, CDR1 is MNHNY and CDR2 is SVGAGI (reference sequence). V lost 2 bases and J lost 4, with 11 bases in between.

V usage is TRBV19 and J usage is TRBJ1-5; D is unresolved. Looked up from germline, CDR1 is LNHDA and CDR2 is SQIVND (reference sequence). Trimming cost V 3 bases and J 5 bases, with 11 bases left between them. This CDR3 is 14 amino acids long. DNA of the CDR3: TGTGCCAGTAGTATGCCCTCCTTCCATCAGCCCCAGCATTTT. Translating it yields CASSMPSFHQPQHF. The full variable domain, completed using reference TRBV19 and TRBJ1-5, is DGGITQSPKYLFRKEGQNVTLSCEQNLNHDAMYWYRQDPGQGLRLIYYSQIVNDFQKGDIAEGYSVSREKKESFPLTVTSAQKNPTAFYLCASSMPSFHQPQHFGDGTRLSIL.

The genes are TRBV11-2 and TRBJ1-1, with TRBD1 identical over 7 bases. The CDR3 is 16 amino acids. CDR1 and CDR2 (germline): SGHAT, FQNNGV. Unmatched junction bases numbered 10, after V lost 5 bases and J lost 1 base. The CDR3 loop is CASSAWTGRGNTEAFF. As DNA, the CDR3 is TGTGCCAGCAGCGCCTGGACAGGCCGGGGGAACACTGAAGCTTTCTTT.

The chain is built from TRBV29-1 and TRBJ1-5; D not resolved. Trimming left V 6 bases short and J 0 bases short, with 6 bases between. Germline assignment: CDR1 SQVTM and CDR2 ANQGSEA. CDR3 length equals 12 residues. CDR3 protein: CSVRNSNQPQHF. CDR3 nucleotide sequence: TGCAGCGTCCGTAATAGCAATCAGCCCCAGCATTTT.

Only one count was recorded for this clone. V and J are TRBV3-1 (or the pseudogene TRBV3-2) and TRBJ2-3; D possibly corresponds to TRBD1 (6 bases). Per the germline V gene, CDR1 is LGHDT and CDR2 is YNNKEL (reference sequence). Trimming cost V 1 base and J 7 bases, with 12 bases left between them. The CDR3 consists of 14 residues. CDR3: CASSQGPDSYTQYF. CDR3 nucleotides: TGTGCCAGCAGCCAAGGACCGGACAGTTATACGCAGTATTTT.

The chain is built from TRBV4-1 and TRBJ1-5, with no clear D. CDR1 is MGHRA, CDR2 YSYEKL, per germline. Deletions cut 4 bases from V and 3 bases from J, with 10 bases between. CDR3 size: 14 residues. CDR3 residues: CASSRVTTNQPQHF. The CDR3 DNA reads TGCGCCAGCAGCCGAGTGACGACCAATCAGCCCCAGCATTTT.

The genes are TRBV9 and TRBJ1-1; possibly TRBD1 for D (5 bases). The CDR3 has 15 amino acids. Germline lookup yields CDR1 SGDLS and CDR2 YYNGEE. With 3 bases removed from V and 3 bases from J, the gap between germline ends came to 15 bases. CDR3 DNA sequence: TGTGCCAGCAGCGCCCTTGGGTCAGGGTACACTGAAGCTTTCTTT. The encoded protein is CASSALGSGYTEAFF.

The chain couples TRBV5-1 to TRBJ2-3; no definite D call. CDR1 and CDR2 (germline): SGHRS, YFSETQ. V lost 9 bases and J 3 bases, leaving 14 bases between the germline ends. The CDR3 has 13 residues. The CDR3 loop is CATGPLPTDTQYF. CDR3 DNA: TGCGCCACCGGACCCCTCCCGACAGATACGCAGTATTTT.